A single sample gave rise to the 24 T cell receptor beta chains below, sequenced in a study of T cell clonality in common variable immunodeficiency. TCRdb's copy holds only in-frame clones and misses some; the assay was immunoSEQ multiplex PCR. The table records tens of thousands of clones without singletons, the ten largest covering 3% to 4.5%. Sequenced sample: peripheral blood mononuclear cells. The receptor source for this set is a person between 18 and 75 years old in good health.

This clone turned up a few times. The CDR3 extends 3 residues past the end of the read, so its final part is completed from the germline J gene. The chain combines TRBV19 with TRBJ1-5; 9 bases match TRBD1. Germline V gives CDR1 LNHDA, CDR2 SQIVND (reference sequence). The junction had 4 bases not matched to a gene; V was cut back by 3 bases and J by 4 bases. The CDR3 is made up of 15 amino acids. CDR3 region: CASSIRTGANQPQHF. The part of the CDR3 DNA that was read is TGTGCCAGTAGTATCCGGACAGGGGCAAATCAGCCC. The entire variable domain, with the rest obtained from reference TRBV19 and TRBJ1-5, is as follows: DGGITQSPKYLFRKEGQNVTLSCEQNLNHDAMYWYRQDPGQGLRLIYYSQIVNDFQKGDIAEGYSVSREKKESFPLTVTSAQKNPTAFYLCASSIRTGANQPQHFGDGTRLSIL.

The table lists this clone with many counts. The CDR3 end is not reached by the read, which stops 3 residues before it; the germline J gene fills it in. This sequence joins TRBV20-1 and TRBJ1-1, with 7 positions matching TRBD1. This CDR3 contains 15 residues. J lost 0 bases, V lost 6 bases, and 10 bases had no gene match. The germline CDR1 and CDR2 sequences are DFQATT and SNEGSKA (reference sequence). CDR3 DNA, as far as it was read: TGCAGTGCGGGCGGACAGGATCCCATGAACACTGAA. Translated: CSAGGQDPMNTE. The whole CDR3 protein is CSAGGQDPMNTEAFF.

This clone turned up a few times. Coverage ceases 3 residues before the CDR3 finishes, and the germline J gene fills in the end. This rearrangement joins TRBV10-1 to TRBJ2-7, with D uncertain. Trimming took 3 bases from V and 6 from J, leaving 18 bases between them. The CDR3 contains 15 residues. In germline, CDR1 is WNHNN, CDR2 SYGVQD (reference sequence). The part of the CDR3 DNA that was read is TGCGCCAGCAGTGAATTTTCTGCAGTCGGGTCCGAG. Residues: CASSEFSAVGSE. The entire CDR3 reads CASSEFSAVGSEQYF.

There are many counts of this clone. Coverage ceases 3 residues before the CDR3 finishes, and the germline J gene fills in the end. This chain connects TRBV20-1 to TRBJ1-1, with D hard to call. Germline assignment: CDR1 DFQATT and CDR2 SNEGSKA (reference sequence). The length of the CDR3 is 11 residues. V lost 5 bases and J 5 bases, leaving 9 bases between the germline ends. This CDR3 reads CSAPTRTEAFF. The DNA read from the CDR3 is TGCAGTGCTCCTACCAGGACTGAA.

This clone was recorded at least ten times. The CDR3 bases that were read are TGCAGTGCACGGGACTACCGACCTACCACAGATACG. It is translated as CSARDYRPTTDT. The whole CDR3 sequence reads CSARDYRPTTDTQYF. The chain links TRBV20-1 to TRBJ2-3; 7 bases align to TRBD2. From the germline J gene comes the end of the CDR3, since the read stops 3 residues before it. This CDR3 is 15 amino acids long. The germline V gene has CDR1 DFQATT and CDR2 SNEGSKA (reference sequence). V shed 6 bases, J shed 2 bases, and the junction held 11 bases outside the gene matches.

Of note for this clone: The CDR3 end lies 3 residues beyond the end of the read and is filled in from the germline J gene. The chain has TRBV7-2 and TRBJ1-2, with D unresolved. CDR3 length: 12 residues. Germline CDR1 and CDR2: SGHTA and FQGNSA. CDR3 bases read: TGTGCCAGCAGCCCTCCTACCTACGAC. Its protein product is CASSPPTYD. The whole CDR3 protein reads CASSPPTYDYTF.

This clone was seen repeatedly, ten times or more. The read ends 3 residues shy of where the CDR3 ends; the end is completed using the germline J gene. The chain is built from TRBV20-1 and TRBJ1-6; D gene uncertain. V gave up 3 bases and J gave up 0 bases, with 6 bases separating them. The CDR3 loop spans 14 amino acids. The germline CDR1 and CDR2 sequences are DFQATT and SNEGSKA (reference sequence). CDR3 DNA (partial): TGCAGTGCTAGTTATAGCTCCTATAATTCACCC. Encoded protein: CSASYSSYNSP. The complete CDR3 protein is CSASYSSYNSPLHF.

This clone was seen ten or more times. The sequence runs out 3 residues before the end of the CDR3; the remainder is reconstructed from the germline J gene. The chain uses TRBV20-1 and TRBJ1-1, with TRBD1 as a possible D gene (6 bases). V lost 6 bases to trimming and J lost 0 bases, with 14 bases between them. Germline assignment: CDR1 DFQATT and CDR2 SNEGSKA (reference sequence). This CDR3 has 14 residues. The chain's CDR3 is CSAWGHFMNTEAFF. The sequenced CDR3 bases are TGCAGTGCCTGGGGACACTTCATGAACACTGAA.

This clone was seen a handful of times. The CDR3 end is not reached by the read, which stops 3 residues before it; the germline J gene fills it in. This chain joins TRBV7-9 and TRBJ2-7; 8 bases fit TRBD2. V shed 4 bases and J 6 bases; nucleotides not matched to a gene: 5. Germline CDR1 and CDR2: SEHNR and FQNEAQ (reference sequence). The CDR3 is made up of 13 amino acids. The CDR3 bases that were read are TGTGCCAGCAGCTCCAAGCGGGGGACCGAG. This sequence encodes CASSSKRGTE. The whole CDR3 sequence reads CASSSKRGTEQYF.

The sample holds many counts of this clone. The read halts 3 residues ahead of the CDR3 end, with the missing end drawn from the germline J gene. The chain combines TRBV5-5 with TRBJ2-3; 8 positions match TRBD2. CDR3 length equals 12 residues. Germline assignment: CDR1 SGHKS and CDR2 YYEKEE (reference sequence). The covered CDR3 bases are TGTGCCAGCAGCTTGGTAGCGGGGTCG. It yields the protein CASSLVAGS. The entire CDR3 protein is CASSLVAGSQYF.

At least ten counts were recorded for this clone. The read halts 3 residues ahead of the CDR3 end, with the missing end drawn from the germline J gene. The chain couples TRBV5-1 to TRBJ2-5; possible D gene TRBD2, 6 bases. V was shortened by 0 bases and J by 4 bases, with 16 bases between the two germline ends. Germline CDR1 reads SGHRS; CDR2 reads YFSETQ. The CDR3 extends over 16 amino acids. The CDR3 reads CASSLGGTATRETQYF. CDR3 bases read: TGCGCCAGCAGCTTGGGGGGGACTGCGACAAGAGAGACC.

This clone was counted only a few times. Read coverage stops 3 residues before the CDR3 terminus; the germline J gene supplies the remainder. V and J are TRBV30 and TRBJ1-2; 7 bases are shared with TRBD1. The CDR3 totals 15 residues. Germline-derived CDR1 and CDR2 are GTSNPN and SVGIG (reference sequence). The CDR3 region is CAWSSLRQGTYDYTF. The CDR3 DNA, read in part, is TGTGCCTGGAGTTCACTGCGACAGGGAACCTACGAC.

This clone occurred many times. The CDR3 extends 3 residues past the end of the read, so its final part is completed from the germline J gene. The V call is TRBV20-1, the J call TRBJ2-4; no clear D gene. Germline V lookup: CDR1 DFQATT, CDR2 SNEGSKA (reference sequence). The CDR3 extends over 13 amino acids. The V and J ends lost 5 bases and 0 bases respectively, with 8 bases between them. This chain's CDR3 is CSAPGVAKNIQYF. CDR3 DNA (partial): TGCAGTGCTCCCGGTGTAGCCAAAAACATT.

This clone was detected many times. The part of the CDR3 DNA that was read is TGCAGTGCTAGGGGGCAGACTGGGAGGACC. Its protein is CSARGQTGRT. The CDR3, in full, reads CSARGQTGRTQYF. The J gene is TRBJ2-5, the V gene TRBV20-1, with D perhaps TRBD1 or TRBD2 (5 bases each). The CDR3 is cut off 3 residues early in the read; its end comes from the germline J gene. CDR3 size: 13 residues. V was trimmed by 3 bases and J by 7 bases, leaving 15 bases between them. Germline CDR1 DFQATT, CDR2 SNEGSKA (reference sequence).

This clone was observed many times. The sequence runs out 3 residues before the end of the CDR3; the remainder is reconstructed from the germline J gene. V and J are TRBV30 and TRBJ2-3; 9 bases line up with TRBD1. The CDR3 runs to 15 residues. Germline V gene sequence: CDR1 GTSNPN, CDR2 SVGIG (reference sequence). J was trimmed by 3 bases and V by 2 bases; bases with no gene match: 6. The part of the CDR3 DNA that was read is TGTGCCTGGAGTCGAACGGGACAGGGAACAGATACG. Residues: CAWSRTGQGTDT. The whole CDR3 protein reads CAWSRTGQGTDTQYF.

This clone was recorded many times. The read halts 3 residues ahead of the CDR3 end, with the missing end drawn from the germline J gene. This chain connects TRBV5-1 to TRBJ1-4, with D unclear. The CDR3 sequence is 14 residues long. Between the trimmed V and J ends, which lost 1 base and 3 bases, there was a span of 7 bases. The germline V gene encodes CDR1 SGHRS and CDR2 YFSETQ. The CDR3 bases that were read are TGCGCCAGCAGCTTGTACAGTCCTAATGAAAAA. This codes for CASSLYSPNEK. The full-length CDR3 reads as CASSLYSPNEKLFF.

The sample holds many counts of this clone. Coverage ceases 3 residues before the CDR3 finishes, and the germline J gene fills in the end. V usage is TRBV20-1 and J usage is TRBJ1-2; maybe TRBD1 (6 bases). The CDR3 contains 12 residues. Germline lookup yields CDR1 DFQATT and CDR2 SNEGSKA (reference sequence). The covered CDR3 bases are TGCAGTGCCACACAGGGTGAGAGGGGC. Encoded protein: CSATQGERG. From start to end, the CDR3 is CSATQGERGYTF.

This clone was seen many times. The read comes to an end 3 residues before the CDR3 does, leaving the germline J gene to fill in the end. The chain recombines TRBV5-5 with TRBJ2-1; D possibly corresponds to TRBD2 (5 bases). The germline V gene has CDR1 SGHKS and CDR2 YYEKEE (reference sequence). V was pared by 0 bases and J by 4 bases, with 11 bases between. This CDR3 region has 15 residues. CDR3 sequence reads: CASSLARTLYNEQFF. The CDR3 DNA, read in part, is TGTGCCAGCAGCTTGGCCAGGACTCTTTACAATGAG.

This clone was found many times. The read finishes 3 residues shy of the CDR3 end, and the germline J gene is used to complete it. This chain links TRBV19 with TRBJ1-2, with 8 bases that match TRBD1. This CDR3 is 16 amino acids long. The V segment lost 6 bases and the J segment 1 base; nucleotides outside the gene matches: 10. Per germline, CDR1 LNHDA and CDR2 SQIVND (reference sequence). The sequenced CDR3 bases are TGTGCCAGTAGCCCCGGGACAGGCGACGGTAACTATGGC. Its translation is CASSPGTGDGNYG. The full CDR3 protein reads CASSPGTGDGNYGYTF.

At least ten counts were recorded for this clone. The read finishes 3 residues shy of the CDR3 end, and the germline J gene is used to complete it. The V call is TRBV20-1, the J call TRBJ2-5, with D hard to call. With 0 bases removed from V and 5 bases from J, the gap between germline ends came to 13 bases. The CDR3 length is 14 residues. Looked up from germline, CDR1 is DFQATT and CDR2 is SNEGSKA (reference sequence). The sequenced CDR3 bases are TGCAGTGCTAGAGATCGCGCAGGCCAGGAGACC. Protein product: CSARDRAGQET. The entire CDR3 protein is CSARDRAGQETQYF.

Many counts were recorded for this clone. The CDR3 end falls 3 residues outside the read, so it is completed with the germline J gene. The chain recombines TRBV5-1 with TRBJ1-2, with a possible D match to TRBD1 (6 bases). Trimming shortened V by 0 bases and J by 6 bases, and 18 bases separated the two germline ends. Germline lookup yields CDR1 SGHRS and CDR2 YFSETQ. The CDR3 has 16 residues. The sequenced part of the CDR3 DNA is TGCGCCAGCAGCTTGGAGTTGTCACAGGGTGGCGATGGC. It specifies CASSLELSQGGDG. The entire CDR3 reads CASSLELSQGGDGYTF.

This clone has just a few counts. Sequencing ends 3 residues short of the CDR3 end; the germline J gene provides the rest. This chain uses TRBV19 with TRBJ2-3; TRBD2 aligns across 8 bases. The germline V gene encodes CDR1 LNHDA and CDR2 SQIVND (reference sequence). The CDR3 consists of 16 residues. CDR3 bases read: TGTGCCAGTACGCTGAATGGCGGGGGGCGGCGGGAGACG. Translation gives CASTLNGGGRRET. The whole CDR3 region reads CASTLNGGGRRETQYF. The variable domain in full, with the rest retrieved from reference TRBV19 and TRBJ2-3, is DGGITQSPKYLFRKEGQNVTLSCEQNLNHDAMYWYRQDPGQGLRLIYYSQIVNDFQKGDIAEGYSVSREKKESFPLTVTSAQKNPTAFYLCASTLNGGGRRETQYFGPGTRLTVL.

This clone occurred many times. The CDR3 end is not reached by the read, which stops 3 residues before it; the germline J gene fills it in. The V gene is TRBV5-1, the J gene TRBJ1-2; possibly TRBD1 for D (6 bases). CDR1 SGHRS and CDR2 YFSETQ come from the germline V gene. The CDR3 contains 16 residues. The ends were cut back, 2 bases at V and 1 base at J, with 15 bases in the middle. The CDR3 DNA, read in part, is TGCGCCAGCAGCTTCGTGGGTGGGGACAATAACTATGGC. Its protein product is CASSFVGGDNNYG. The full CDR3 sequence reads CASSFVGGDNNYGYTF. The whole variable domain, filled in from reference TRBV5-1 and TRBJ1-2, reads KAGVTQTPRYLIKTRGQQVTLSCSPISGHRSVSWYQQTPGQGLQFLFEYFSETQRNKGNFPGRFSGRQFSNSRSEMNVSTLELGDSALYLCASSFVGGDNNYGYTFGSGTRLTVV.

This clone was detected only a few times. The read terminates 3 residues ahead of where the CDR3 ends, so the germline J gene completes it. This rearrangement joins TRBV5-6 to TRBJ1-6; D gene ambiguous. V was pared by 2 bases and J by 7 bases, with 10 bases between. From germline, CDR1 is SGHDT and CDR2 YYEEEE. The CDR3 extends over 14 amino acids. CDR3 in amino acids: CASSFTRGNSPLHF. CDR3 DNA, as far as it was read: TGTGCCAGCAGCTTCACCCGAGGGAATTCACCC.